This T cell receptor (beta chain) emerged from a study of human T cells and chemical hapten exposure. Study-wide background: The study lasted 20 to 25 weeks, and patients were dosed weekly with diphenylcyclopropenone on the scalp throughout. Read at 6 days, the patch tests placed 0.01% DPC on the upper back. Small discrepancies in pooled library volume mainly accounted for the varying TCR yields per sample.

Time point denoted: patch test 3, about 24 weeks after DPC sensitization. Treatment indicated: therapeutic diphenylcyclopropenone sensitization with weekly scalp DPC. Someone pulled total RNA out of unfractionated whole blood. From the RACE reads, TCRdb called clonotypes with MiXCR, one entry per CDR3 protein. The repertoire includes about 190,000 distinct CDR3 sequences, around 25% of them detected once, and under 2.5% sits in the top ten. V shed 8 bases, J shed 4 bases, and the junction held 5 bases outside the gene matches. Germline values: CDR1 MDHEN, CDR2 SYDVKM. The CDR3 sequence is 12 residues long. This clonotype was seen ten or more times.

The V call is TRBV28, the J call TRBJ2-7; 7 bases are a match to TRBD2. The sequence came from a woman aged 40-49 years with alopecia areata. Some clones in this sample may be carry-over from other donors' samples. This specimen was whole blood, taken in connection with sensitization to the hapten diphenylcyclopropenone (DPC). CDR3 DNA sequence: TGTGCCAGCGGGGAGGGAAGTTACGAGCAGTACTTC. This sequence encodes CASGEGSYEQYF.